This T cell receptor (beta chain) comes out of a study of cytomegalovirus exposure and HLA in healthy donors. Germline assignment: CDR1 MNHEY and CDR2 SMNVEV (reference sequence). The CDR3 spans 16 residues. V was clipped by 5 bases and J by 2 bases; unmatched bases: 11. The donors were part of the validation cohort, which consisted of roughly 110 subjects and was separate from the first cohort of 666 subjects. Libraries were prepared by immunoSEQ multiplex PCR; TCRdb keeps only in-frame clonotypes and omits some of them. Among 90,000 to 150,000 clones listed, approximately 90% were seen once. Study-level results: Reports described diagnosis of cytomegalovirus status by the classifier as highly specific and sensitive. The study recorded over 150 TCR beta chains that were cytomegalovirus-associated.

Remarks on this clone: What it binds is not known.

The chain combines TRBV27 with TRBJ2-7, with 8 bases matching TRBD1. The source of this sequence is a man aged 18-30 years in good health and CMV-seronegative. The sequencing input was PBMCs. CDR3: CASSPPGQAFPYEQYF. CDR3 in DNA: TGTGCCAGCAGTCCCCCGGGACAGGCGTTCCCCTACGAGCAGTACTTC.